This T cell receptor (beta chain) originates from a study of shared T cell receptors in the human thymus. Libraries were prepared by immunoSEQ multiplex PCR; TCRdb keeps only in-frame clonotypes and omits some of them. The table lists more than 550,000 clones, 70% to 90% of them singletons. The same data also went into a second study, on human thymus T cells.

Sequencing used thymocytes. The TCR originated in a girl in the first two years of life with a congenital heart defect.

The CDR3 DNA follows: TGCGCCAGCAGCTTTTCCAGGGGAAATGAGCAGTTCTTC. This sequence encodes CASSFSRGNEQFF. The chain employs TRBV5-1 and TRBJ2-1, with a possible D match to TRBD1 (6 bases). The length of the CDR3 is 13 residues. V dropped 2 bases and J dropped 7 bases, with 10 bases sitting between them. Germline V gene lookup returns CDR1 SGHRS and CDR2 YFSETQ.